A selection of T cell receptor beta chains follows, all from one sample in a study of blood T cell repertoires in COVID-19. Clones were read by immunoSEQ multiplex PCR, and TCRdb kept only the in-frame ones, dropping some. The table records some 300,000 clones, about 89% of them present only once. The sequenced sample was PBMCs or T cells enriched from blood (not recorded which). These receptors came from a middle-aged woman who had recovered from COVID-19. Each CDR3 is given with its conserved first and last residue. A D gene is named only where the DNA matches it firmly. Rows may omit the clone size; those that give it use once, few, many or a size class.

>TRBJ2-7|TRBV28|-|-
CASSPEGLAYEQYF
TGTGCCAGCAGTCCCGAGGGACTCGCCTACGAGCAGTACTTC
>TRBJ2-1|TRBV9|-|-
CASSVAGPSYNEQFF
TGTGCTAGCAGCGTAGCAGGGCCTTCCTACAATGAGCAGTTCTTC
>TRBJ2-1|TRBV11-2|-|TRBD2
CASSLAGWNEQFF
TGTGCCAGCTCTCTAGCGGGATGGAATGAGCAGTTCTTC
>TRBJ1-2|TRBV5-1|-|TRBD1
CASSWNRGHLDGYTF
TGCGCCAGCAGCTGGAACAGGGGGCATTTGGATGGCTACACCTTC
>TRBJ1-2|TRBV2|-|-
CARPGVYGYTF
TGTGCCAGACCGGGGGTCTATGGCTACACCTTC
>TRBJ1-6|TRBV7-2|-|-
CASSTRHSSPLHF
TGTGCCAGCAGCACACGCCACAGTTCCCCCCTCCACTTT
>TRBJ1-1|TRBV6-5|-|-
CASSYSTQLTEAFF
TGTGCCAGCAGTTATTCCACACAGCTTACTGAAGCTTTCTTT
>TRBJ2-3|TRBV29-1|-|TRBD1
CSAGMSGQGSDTQYF
TGCAGCGCTGGGATGTCGGGACAGGGTAGCGATACGCAGTATTTT
>TRBJ2-7|TRBV18|-|-
CASSRRPPTGTPQYF
TGTGCCAGCTCGCGCCGGCCTCCTACAGGGACGCCGCAGTACTTC
>TRBJ1-1|TRBV3-1/TRBV3-2|-|-
CASSQTGVTEAFF
TGTGCCAGCAGCCAGACAGGCGTCACTGAAGCTTTCTTT
>TRBJ1-1|TRBV7-3|-|-
CASSEGGSHTEAFF
TGTGCCAGCAGCGAGGGGGGGAGTCACACTGAAGCTTTCTTT
>TRBJ1-4|TRBV7-9|-|-
CASSLRGSNEKLFF
TGTGCCAGCAGCTTACGGGGGTCTAATGAAAAACTGTTTTTT
>TRBJ2-2|TRBV7-9|few|-
CASNPDTDGELFF
TGTGCCAGCAATCCGGACACTGACGGGGAGCTGTTTTTT
>TRBJ2-1|TRBV6-2/TRBV6-3|once|TRBD1
CASSPQGSYNEQFF
TGTGCCAGCAGTCCACAGGGGTCCTACAATGAGCAGTTCTTC
>TRBJ2-7|TRBV11-1|-|-
CASSLPIGGNYEQYF
TGTGCCAGCAGCTTACCCATTGGGGGGAACTACGAGCAGTACTTC
>TRBJ1-1|TRBV5-1|-|-
CASSLTGISGTEAFF
TGCGCCAGCAGCTTGACAGGGATTTCAGGCACTGAAGCTTTCTTT
>TRBJ2-5|TRBV4-2|-|TRBD2
CASRQVAGQETQYF
TGTGCCAGCAGGCAAGTAGCGGGTCAAGAGACCCAGTACTTC
>TRBJ2-7|TRBV9|-|-
CASSKGNEQYF
TGTGCCAGCAGCAAGGGGAACGAGCAGTACTTC
>TRBJ1-2|TRBV20-1|-|-
CSATMEYGYTF
TGCAGTGCCACCATGGAGTATGGCTACACCTTC
>TRBJ2-3|TRBV5-1|once|TRBD1
CASSTRTGTTDTQYF
TGCGCCAGCAGCACCCGGACAGGGACGACAGATACGCAGTATTTT
>TRBJ2-3|TRBV2|-|TRBD2
CASRIWGLAGGQASTDTQYF
TGTGCCAGCCGGATATGGGGACTAGCGGGAGGTCAGGCGAGCACAGATACGCAGTATTTT
>TRBJ2-7|TRBV5-6|-|TRBD1
CASSRPGQGRLEQYF
TGTGCCAGCAGCCGGCCCGGACAGGGCCGGCTCGAGCAGTACTTC
>TRBJ1-5|TRBV7-8|once|TRBD1
CASSSTGLQPQHF
TGTGCCAGCAGCTCGACAGGGCTACAGCCCCAGCATTTT
>TRBJ1-5|TRBV12-3/TRBV12-4|once|-
CASSSLRAQPQHF
TGTGCCAGCAGTTCGCTCAGGGCTCAGCCCCAGCATTTT
>TRBJ1-1|TRBV10-3|few|-
CAISPTARAGNTEAFF
TGTGCCATCAGTCCGACCGCCAGGGCAGGGAACACTGAAGCTTTCTTT
>TRBJ2-5|TRBV5-1|-|TRBD1
CASSYAGTGKETQYF
TGCGCCAGCAGCTATGCCGGGACAGGGAAAGAGACCCAGTACTTC
>TRBJ2-1|TRBV7-3|-|TRBD2
CASSPTSGRAGNEQFF
TGTGCCAGCAGCCCCACTAGCGGGAGGGCCGGGAATGAGCAGTTCTTC